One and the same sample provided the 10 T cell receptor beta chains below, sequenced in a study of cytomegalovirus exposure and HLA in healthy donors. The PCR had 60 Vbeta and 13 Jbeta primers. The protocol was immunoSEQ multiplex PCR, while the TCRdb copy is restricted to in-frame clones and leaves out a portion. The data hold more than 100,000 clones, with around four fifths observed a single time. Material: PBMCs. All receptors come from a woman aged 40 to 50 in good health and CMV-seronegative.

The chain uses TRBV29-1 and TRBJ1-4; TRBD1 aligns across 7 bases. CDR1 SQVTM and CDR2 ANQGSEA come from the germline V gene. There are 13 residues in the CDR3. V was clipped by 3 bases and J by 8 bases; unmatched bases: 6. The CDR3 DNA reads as TGCAGCGTTGACGAGGGGGCGGGAGAAAAACTGTTTTTT. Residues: CSVDEGAGEKLFF.

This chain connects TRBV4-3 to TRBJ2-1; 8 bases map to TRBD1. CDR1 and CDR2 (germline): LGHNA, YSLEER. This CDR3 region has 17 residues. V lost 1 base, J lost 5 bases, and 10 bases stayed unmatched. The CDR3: CASSQGGPETGDNEQFF. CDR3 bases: TGCGCCAGCAGCCAAGGGGGTCCAGAGACAGGGGACAATGAGCAGTTCTTC.

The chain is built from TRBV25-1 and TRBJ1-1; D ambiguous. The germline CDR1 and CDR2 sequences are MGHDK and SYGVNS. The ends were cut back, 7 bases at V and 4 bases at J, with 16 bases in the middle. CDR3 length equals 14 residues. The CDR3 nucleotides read TGTGCCAGCACGTATGGGGAGATACGCACTGAAGCTTTCTTT. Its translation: CASTYGEIRTEAFF.

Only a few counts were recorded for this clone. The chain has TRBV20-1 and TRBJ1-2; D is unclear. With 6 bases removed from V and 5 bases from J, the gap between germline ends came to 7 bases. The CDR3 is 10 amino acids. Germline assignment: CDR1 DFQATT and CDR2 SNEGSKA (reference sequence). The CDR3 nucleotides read TGCAGTGCCGGTGAATATGGCTACACCTTC. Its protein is CSAGEYGYTF.

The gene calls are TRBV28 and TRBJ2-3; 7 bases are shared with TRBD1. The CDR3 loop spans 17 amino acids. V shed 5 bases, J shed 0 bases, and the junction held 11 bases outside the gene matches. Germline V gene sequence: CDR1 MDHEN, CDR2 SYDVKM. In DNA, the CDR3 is TGTGCCAGCAGTACAGGGGTATGGAGAGCTAGCACAGATACGCAGTATTTT. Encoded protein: CASSTGVWRASTDTQYF.

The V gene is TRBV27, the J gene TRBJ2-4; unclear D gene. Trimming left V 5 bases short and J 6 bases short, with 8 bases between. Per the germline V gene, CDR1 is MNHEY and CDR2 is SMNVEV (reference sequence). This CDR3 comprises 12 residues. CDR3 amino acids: CASSGGTNIQYF. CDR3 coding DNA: TGTGCCAGCAGTGGCGGCACAAACATTCAGTACTTC.

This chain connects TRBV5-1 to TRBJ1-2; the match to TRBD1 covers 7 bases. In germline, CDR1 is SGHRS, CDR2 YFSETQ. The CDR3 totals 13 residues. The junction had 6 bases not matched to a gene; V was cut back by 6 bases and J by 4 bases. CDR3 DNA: TGCGCCAGCACCCGCGAGGGGGCCTATGGCTACACCTTC. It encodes CASTREGAYGYTF.

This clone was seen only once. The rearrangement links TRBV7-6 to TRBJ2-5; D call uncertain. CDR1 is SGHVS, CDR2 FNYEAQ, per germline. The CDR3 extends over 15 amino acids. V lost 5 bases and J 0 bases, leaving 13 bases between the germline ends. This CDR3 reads CASSPELPYQETQYF. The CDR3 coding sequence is TGTGCCAGCAGCCCGGAGCTACCGTACCAAGAGACCCAGTACTTC.

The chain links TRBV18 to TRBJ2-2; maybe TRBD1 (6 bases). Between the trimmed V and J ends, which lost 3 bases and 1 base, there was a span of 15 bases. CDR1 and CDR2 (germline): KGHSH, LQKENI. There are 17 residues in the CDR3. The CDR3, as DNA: TGTGCCAGCTCACCCCCCGGGACATTGGGGAACACCGGGGAGCTGTTTTTT. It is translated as CASSPPGTLGNTGELFF.

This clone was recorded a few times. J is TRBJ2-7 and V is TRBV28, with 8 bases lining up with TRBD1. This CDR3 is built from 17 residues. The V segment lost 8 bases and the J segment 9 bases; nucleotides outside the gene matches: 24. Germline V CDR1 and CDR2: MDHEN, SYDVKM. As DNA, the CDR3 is TGTGCCAGCCACGAAACCAGGGGGCGAGTTCGTTTTCGCGGGCAGTACTTC. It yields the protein CASHETRGRVRFRGQYF.